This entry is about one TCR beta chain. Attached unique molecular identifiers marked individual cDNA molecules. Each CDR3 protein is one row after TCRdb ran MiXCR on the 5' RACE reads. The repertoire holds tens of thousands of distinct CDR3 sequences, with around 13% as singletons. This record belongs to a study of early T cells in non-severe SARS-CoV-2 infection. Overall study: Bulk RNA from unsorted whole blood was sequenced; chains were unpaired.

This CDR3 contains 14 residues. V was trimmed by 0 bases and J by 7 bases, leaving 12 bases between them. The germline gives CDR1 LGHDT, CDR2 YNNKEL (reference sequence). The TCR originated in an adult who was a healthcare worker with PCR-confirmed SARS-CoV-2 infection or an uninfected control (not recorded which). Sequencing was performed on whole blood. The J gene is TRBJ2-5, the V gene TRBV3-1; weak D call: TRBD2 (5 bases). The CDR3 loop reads CASSQEYGEGTQYF. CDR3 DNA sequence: TGTGCCAGCAGCCAAGAATACGGGGAAGGGACCCAGTACTTC.